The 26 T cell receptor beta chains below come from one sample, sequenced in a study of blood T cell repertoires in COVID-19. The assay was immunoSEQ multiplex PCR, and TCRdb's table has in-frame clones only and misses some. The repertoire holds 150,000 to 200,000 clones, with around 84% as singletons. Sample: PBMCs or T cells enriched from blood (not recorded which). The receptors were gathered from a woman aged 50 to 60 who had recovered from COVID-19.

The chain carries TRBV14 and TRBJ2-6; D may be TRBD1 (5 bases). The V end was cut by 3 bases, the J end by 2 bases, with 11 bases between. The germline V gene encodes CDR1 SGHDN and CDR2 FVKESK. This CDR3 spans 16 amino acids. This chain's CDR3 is CASSQQGGTGANVLTF. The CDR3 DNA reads TGTGCCAGCAGCCAGCAGGGTGGAACTGGGGCCAACGTCCTGACTTTC.

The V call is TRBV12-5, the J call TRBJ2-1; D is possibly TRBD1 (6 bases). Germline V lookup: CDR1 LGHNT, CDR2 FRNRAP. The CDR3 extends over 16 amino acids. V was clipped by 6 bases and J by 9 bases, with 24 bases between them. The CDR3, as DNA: TGTGCTAGTGGCCACCCCCCGACAGGTTTGGACGGTGAGCAGTTCTTC. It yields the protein CASGHPPTGLDGEQFF.

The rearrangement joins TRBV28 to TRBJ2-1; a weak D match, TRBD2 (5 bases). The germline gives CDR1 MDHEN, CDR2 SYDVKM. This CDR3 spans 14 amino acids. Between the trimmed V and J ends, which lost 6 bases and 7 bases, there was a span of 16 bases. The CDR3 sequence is CASSSPPRGNEQFF. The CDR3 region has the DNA TGTGCCAGCAGCAGTCCGCCCCGAGGGAATGAGCAGTTCTTC.

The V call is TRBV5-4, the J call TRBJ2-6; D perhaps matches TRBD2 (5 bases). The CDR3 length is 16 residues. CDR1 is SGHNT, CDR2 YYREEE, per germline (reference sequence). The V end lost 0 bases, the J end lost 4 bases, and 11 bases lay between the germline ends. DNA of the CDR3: TGTGCCAGCAGCTTGGTAAGAGGGCGCGGGGCCAACGTCCTGACTTTC. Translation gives CASSLVRGRGANVLTF.

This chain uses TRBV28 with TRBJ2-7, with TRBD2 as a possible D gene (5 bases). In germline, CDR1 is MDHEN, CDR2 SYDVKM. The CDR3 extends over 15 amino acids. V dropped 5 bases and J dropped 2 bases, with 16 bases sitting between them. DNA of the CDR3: TGTGCCAGCAGTAAGGACGGACTCCAGCCCTACGAGCAGTACTTC. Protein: CASSKDGLQPYEQYF. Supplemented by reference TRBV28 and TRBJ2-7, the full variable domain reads DVKVTQSSRYLVKRTGEKVFLECVQDMDHENMFWYRQDPGLGLRLIYFSYDVKMKEKGDIPEGYSVSREKKERFSLILESASTNQTSMYLCASSKDGLQPYEQYFGPGTRLTVT.

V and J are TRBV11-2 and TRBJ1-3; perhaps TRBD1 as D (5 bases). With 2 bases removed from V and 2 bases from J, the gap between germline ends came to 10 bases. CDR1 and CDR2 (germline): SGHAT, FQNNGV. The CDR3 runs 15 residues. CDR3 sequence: CASSLSRQTGNTIYF. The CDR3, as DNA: TGTGCCAGCAGCTTATCCCGACAGACTGGAAACACCATATATTTT.

The CDR3, as DNA: TGTGCCAGCAGTTACTTCAGCGGGAGGCCTATCTATGAGCAGTTCTTC. It encodes CASSYFSGRPIYEQFF. The chain employs TRBV6-6 and TRBJ2-1, with 9 bases aligning to TRBD2. The CDR3 is 16 residues long. The V segment lost 1 base and the J segment 8 bases; nucleotides outside the gene matches: 9. Germline CDR1 MNHNY, CDR2 SVGAGI (reference sequence).

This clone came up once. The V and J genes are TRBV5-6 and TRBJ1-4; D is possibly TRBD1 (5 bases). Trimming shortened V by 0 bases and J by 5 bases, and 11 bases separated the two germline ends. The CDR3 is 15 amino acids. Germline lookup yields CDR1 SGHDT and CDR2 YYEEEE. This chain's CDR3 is CASSLGDRRNEKLFF. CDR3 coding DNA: TGTGCCAGCAGCTTGGGAGACAGAAGAAATGAAAAACTGTTTTTT.

The CDR3 nucleotides read TGTGCCACCAGTGATCCCCTGACGGGAGGGACCGGGGAGCTGTTTTTT. Encoded protein: CATSDPLTGGTGELFF. This chain uses TRBV24-1 with TRBJ2-2; 8 bases align to TRBD2. The CDR3 is 16 amino acids. V dropped 3 bases and J dropped 5; count of bases not matched to a gene: 7. Germline V gene sequence: CDR1 KGHDR, CDR2 SFDVKD.

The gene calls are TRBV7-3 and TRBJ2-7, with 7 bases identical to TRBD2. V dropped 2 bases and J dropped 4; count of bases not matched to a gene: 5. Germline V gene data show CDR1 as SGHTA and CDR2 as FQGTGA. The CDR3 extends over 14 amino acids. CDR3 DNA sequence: TGTGCCAGCAGCTTAGTGGGAGGGCCTTACGAGCAGTACTTC. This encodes CASSLVGGPYEQYF.

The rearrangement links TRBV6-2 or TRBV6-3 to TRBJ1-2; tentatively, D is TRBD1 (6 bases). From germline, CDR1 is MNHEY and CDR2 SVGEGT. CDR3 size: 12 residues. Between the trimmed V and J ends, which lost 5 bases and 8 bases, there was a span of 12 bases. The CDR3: CASSTQGHGYTF. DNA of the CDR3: TGTGCCAGCAGTACACAGGGTCACGGCTACACCTTC.

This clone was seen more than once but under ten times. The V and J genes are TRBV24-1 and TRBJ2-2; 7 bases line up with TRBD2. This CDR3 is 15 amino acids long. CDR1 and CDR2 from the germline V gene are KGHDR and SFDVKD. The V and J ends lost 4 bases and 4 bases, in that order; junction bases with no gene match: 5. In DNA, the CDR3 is TGTGCCACCAGTGAAAGCGGGGCTCCCACCGGGGAGCTGTTTTTT. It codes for CATSESGAPTGELFF.

CDR3 sequence: CATSSIQQVKGQPQHF. The CDR3 bases are TGTGCCACCAGCAGCATTCAACAGGTCAAGGGGCAGCCCCAGCATTTT. This chain uses TRBV15 with TRBJ1-5; perhaps TRBD1 as D (5 bases). This CDR3 is 16 amino acids long. Germline V gene sequence: CDR1 LNHNV, CDR2 YYDKDF (reference sequence). V gave up 3 bases and J gave up 7 bases, with 19 bases separating them.

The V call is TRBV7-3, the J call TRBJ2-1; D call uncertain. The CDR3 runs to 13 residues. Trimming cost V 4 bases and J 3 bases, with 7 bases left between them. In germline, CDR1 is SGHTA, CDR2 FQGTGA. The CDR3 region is CASSSSNYNEQFF. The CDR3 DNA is TGTGCCAGCAGCTCGTCTAACTACAATGAGCAGTTCTTC.

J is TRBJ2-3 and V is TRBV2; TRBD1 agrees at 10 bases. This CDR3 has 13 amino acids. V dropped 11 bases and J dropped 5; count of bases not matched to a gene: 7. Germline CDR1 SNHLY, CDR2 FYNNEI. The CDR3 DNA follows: TGTGCCCGGGCCGGGACAGGGGTAGATACGCAGTATTTT. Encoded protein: CARAGTGVDTQYF.

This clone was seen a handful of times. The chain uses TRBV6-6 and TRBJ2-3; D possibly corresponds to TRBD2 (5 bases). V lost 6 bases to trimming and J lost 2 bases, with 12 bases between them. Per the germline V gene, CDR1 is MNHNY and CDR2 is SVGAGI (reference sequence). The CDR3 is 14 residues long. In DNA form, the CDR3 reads TGTGCCAGCAGCCTAGCCTCCCCCACAGATACGCAGTATTTT. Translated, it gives CASSLASPTDTQYF.

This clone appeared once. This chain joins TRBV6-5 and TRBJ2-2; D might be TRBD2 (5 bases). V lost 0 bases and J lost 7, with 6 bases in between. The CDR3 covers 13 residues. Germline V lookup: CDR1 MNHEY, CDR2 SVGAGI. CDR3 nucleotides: TGTGCCAGCAGTTACTCGAGCGGCGGGGAGCTGTTTTTT. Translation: CASSYSSGGELFF.

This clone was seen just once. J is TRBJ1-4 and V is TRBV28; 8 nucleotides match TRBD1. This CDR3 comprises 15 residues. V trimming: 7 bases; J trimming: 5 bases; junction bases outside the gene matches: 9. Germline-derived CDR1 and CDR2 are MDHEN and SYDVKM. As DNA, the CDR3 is TGTGCCAGCAAGCTCTCAGGGGGCGGGAATGAAAAACTGTTTTTT. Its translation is CASKLSGGGNEKLFF. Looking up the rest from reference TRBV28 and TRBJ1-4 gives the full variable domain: DVKVTQSSRYLVKRTGEKVFLECVQDMDHENMFWYRQDPGLGLRLIYFSYDVKMKEKGDIPEGYSVSREKKERFSLILESASTNQTSMYLCASKLSGGGNEKLFFGSGTQLSVL.

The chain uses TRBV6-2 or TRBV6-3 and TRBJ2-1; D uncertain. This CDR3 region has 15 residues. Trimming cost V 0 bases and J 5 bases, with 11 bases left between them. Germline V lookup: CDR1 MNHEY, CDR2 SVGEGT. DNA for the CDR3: TGTGCCAGCAGTTACTCGAACGCCAGAAACAATGAGCAGTTCTTC. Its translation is CASSYSNARNNEQFF.

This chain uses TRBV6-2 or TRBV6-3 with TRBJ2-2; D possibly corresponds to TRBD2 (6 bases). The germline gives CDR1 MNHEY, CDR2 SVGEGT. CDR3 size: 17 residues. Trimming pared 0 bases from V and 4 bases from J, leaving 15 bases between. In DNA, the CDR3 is TGTGCCAGCAGTTACTCGAGCAGGGACTGGACCACCGGGGAGCTGTTTTTT. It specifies CASSYSSRDWTTGELFF.

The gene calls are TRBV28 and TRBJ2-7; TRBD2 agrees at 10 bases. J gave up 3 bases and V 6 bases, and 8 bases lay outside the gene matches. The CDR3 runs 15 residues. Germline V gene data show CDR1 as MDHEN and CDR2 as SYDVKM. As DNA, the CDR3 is TGTGCCAGCAGACCCGCCGGGACTAGCGACTACGAGCAGTACTTC. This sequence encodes CASRPAGTSDYEQYF.

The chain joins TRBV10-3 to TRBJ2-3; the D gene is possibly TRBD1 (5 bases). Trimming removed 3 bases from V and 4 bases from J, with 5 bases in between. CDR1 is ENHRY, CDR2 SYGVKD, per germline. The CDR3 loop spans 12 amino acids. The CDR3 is CAISDRADTQYF. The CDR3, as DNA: TGTGCCATCAGTGACAGGGCAGATACGCAGTATTTT.

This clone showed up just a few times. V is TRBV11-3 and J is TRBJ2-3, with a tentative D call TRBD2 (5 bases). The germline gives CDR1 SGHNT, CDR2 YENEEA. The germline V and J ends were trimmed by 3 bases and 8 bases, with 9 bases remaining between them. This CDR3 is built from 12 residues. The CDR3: CASSFGSGTQYF. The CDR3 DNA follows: TGTGCCAGCAGCTTCGGAAGCGGTACGCAGTATTTT.

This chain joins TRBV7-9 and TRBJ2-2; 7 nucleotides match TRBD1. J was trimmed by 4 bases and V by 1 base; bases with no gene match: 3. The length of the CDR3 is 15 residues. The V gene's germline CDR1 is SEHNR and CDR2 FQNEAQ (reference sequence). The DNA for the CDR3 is TGTGCCAGCAGCTTAGTTAGGGGGCCCACCGGGGAGCTGTTTTTT. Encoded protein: CASSLVRGPTGELFF.

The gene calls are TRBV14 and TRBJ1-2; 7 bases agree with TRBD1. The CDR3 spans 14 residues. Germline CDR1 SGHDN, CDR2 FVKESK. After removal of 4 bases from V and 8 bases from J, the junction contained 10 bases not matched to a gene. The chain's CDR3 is CASSRENRGGGYTF. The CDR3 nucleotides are TGTGCCAGCAGCCGCGAAAACAGGGGCGGGGGCTACACCTTC.

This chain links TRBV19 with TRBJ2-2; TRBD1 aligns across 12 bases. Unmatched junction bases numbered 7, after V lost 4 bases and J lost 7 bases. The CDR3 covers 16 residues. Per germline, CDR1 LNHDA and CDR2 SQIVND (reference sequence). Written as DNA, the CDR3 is TGTGCCAGTAGTAATCCGGGACAGGGGGCGATCGGGGAGCTGTTTTTT. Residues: CASSNPGQGAIGELFF.